This TCR beta chain was profiled in a study of blood T cell repertoires in COVID-19. The overall study: PBMCs, B-cell-depleted T cells, or T cells provided the cDNA or gDNA that made up the material.

Grouping used clinical history reported by participants in a survey and questionnaire. Two negative PCRs, clearance, or symptom resolution characterized the recovered Cohort 3 donors. In the authors' methods: Cell counts per sample came from amplifying reference gene primers. Assay used: immunoSEQ multiplex PCR; TCRdb lists only in-frame clones, some missing. V, J and clone size reflect that table, while D and trimming were determined from the DNA. This sample has approximately 500,000 clones, with around 89% found just once. Germline CDR1 SGHAT, CDR2 FQNNGV. The CDR3 loop spans 16 amino acids. With 5 bases clipped from V and 0 bases from J, the junction kept 6 bases outside the gene matches.

The chain joins TRBV11-2 to TRBJ2-7; 11 nucleotides line up with TRBD2. This TCR was recovered from a woman aged 40 to 50 who had recovered from COVID-19. The sample comprised PBMCs or T cells enriched from blood (not recorded which). CDR3 DNA: TGTGCCAGCAGCGGAGAGGGGACTAGCGGCTCCTACGAGCAGTACTTC. It specifies CASSGEGTSGSYEQYF.